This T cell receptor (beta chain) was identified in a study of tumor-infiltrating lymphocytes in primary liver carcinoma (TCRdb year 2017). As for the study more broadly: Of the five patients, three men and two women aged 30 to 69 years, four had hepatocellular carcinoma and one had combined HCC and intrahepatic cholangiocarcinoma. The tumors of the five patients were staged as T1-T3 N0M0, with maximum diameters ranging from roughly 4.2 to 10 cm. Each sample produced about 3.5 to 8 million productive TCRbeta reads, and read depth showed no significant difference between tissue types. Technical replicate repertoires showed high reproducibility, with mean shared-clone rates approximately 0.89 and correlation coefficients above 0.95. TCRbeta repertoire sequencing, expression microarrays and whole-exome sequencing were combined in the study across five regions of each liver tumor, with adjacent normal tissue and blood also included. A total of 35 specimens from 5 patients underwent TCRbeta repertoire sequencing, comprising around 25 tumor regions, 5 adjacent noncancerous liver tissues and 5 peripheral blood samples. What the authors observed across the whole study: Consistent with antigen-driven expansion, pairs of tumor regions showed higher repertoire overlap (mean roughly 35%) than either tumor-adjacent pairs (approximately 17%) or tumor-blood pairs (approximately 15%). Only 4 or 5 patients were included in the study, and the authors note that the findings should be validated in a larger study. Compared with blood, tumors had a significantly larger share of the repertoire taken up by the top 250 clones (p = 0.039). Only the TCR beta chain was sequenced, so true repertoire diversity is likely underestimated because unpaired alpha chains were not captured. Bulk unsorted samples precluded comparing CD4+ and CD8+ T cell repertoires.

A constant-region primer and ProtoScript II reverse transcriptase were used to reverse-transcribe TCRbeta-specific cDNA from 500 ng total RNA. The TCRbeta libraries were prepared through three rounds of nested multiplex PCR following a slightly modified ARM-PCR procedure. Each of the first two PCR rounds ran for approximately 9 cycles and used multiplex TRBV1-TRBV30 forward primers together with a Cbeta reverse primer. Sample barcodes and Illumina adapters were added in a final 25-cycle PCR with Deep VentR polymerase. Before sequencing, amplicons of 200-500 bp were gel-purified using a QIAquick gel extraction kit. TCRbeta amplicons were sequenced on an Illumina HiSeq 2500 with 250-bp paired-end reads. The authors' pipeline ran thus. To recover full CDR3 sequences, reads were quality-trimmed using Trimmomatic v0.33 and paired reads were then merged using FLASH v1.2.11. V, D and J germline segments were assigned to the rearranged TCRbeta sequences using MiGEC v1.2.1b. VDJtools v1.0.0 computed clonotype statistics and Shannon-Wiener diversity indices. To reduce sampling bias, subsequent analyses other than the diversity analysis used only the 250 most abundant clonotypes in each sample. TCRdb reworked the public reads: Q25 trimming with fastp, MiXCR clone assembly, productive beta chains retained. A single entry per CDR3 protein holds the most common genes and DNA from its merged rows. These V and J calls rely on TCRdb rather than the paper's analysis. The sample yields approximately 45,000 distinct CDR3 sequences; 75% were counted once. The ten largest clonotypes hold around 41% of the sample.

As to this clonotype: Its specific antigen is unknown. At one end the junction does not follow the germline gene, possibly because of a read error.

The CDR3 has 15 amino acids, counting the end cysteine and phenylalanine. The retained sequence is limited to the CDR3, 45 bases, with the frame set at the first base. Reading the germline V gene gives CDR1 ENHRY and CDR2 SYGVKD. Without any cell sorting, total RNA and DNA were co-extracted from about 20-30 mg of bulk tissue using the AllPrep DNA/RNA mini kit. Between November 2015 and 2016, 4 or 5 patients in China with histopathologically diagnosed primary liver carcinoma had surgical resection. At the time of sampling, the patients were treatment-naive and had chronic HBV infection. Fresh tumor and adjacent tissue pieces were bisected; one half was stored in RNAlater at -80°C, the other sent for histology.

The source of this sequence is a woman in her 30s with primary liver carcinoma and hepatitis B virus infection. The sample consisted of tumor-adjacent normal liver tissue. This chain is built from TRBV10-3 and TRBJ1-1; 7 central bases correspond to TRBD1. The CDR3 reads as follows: CAISESTGTLTEAFF. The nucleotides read TGTGCTATCAGTGAGTCGACAGGGACGTTGACTGAAGCTTTCTTT.